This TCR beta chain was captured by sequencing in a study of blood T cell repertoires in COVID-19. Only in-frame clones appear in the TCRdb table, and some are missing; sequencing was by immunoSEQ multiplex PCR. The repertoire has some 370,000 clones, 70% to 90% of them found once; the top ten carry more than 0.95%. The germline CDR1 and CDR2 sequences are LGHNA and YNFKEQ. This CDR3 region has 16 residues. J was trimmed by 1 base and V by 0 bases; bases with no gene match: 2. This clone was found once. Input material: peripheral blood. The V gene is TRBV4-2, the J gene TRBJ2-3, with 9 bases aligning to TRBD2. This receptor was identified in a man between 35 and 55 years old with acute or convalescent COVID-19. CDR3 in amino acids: CASSQESSGGTDTQYF. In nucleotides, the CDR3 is TGTGCCAGCAGCCAAGAATCTAGCGGGGGCACAGATACGCAGTATTTT.